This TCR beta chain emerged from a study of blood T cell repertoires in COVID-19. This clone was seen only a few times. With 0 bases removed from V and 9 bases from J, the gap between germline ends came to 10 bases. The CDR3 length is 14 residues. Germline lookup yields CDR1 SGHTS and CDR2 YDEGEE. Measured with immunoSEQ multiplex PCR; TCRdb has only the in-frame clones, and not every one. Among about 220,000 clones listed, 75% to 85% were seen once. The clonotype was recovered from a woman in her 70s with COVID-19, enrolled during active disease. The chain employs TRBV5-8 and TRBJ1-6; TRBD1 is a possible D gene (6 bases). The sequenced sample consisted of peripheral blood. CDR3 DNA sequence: TGTGCCAGCAGCTTGGAACAGGGACGTTCACCCCTCCACTTT. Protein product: CASSLEQGRSPLHF.